This entry concerns a single T cell receptor (beta chain). Its antigen is not identified. Unrecorded immune exposure was likely among donors, who were nominally healthy when sampled. The entry originates in a study of cytomegalovirus exposure and HLA in healthy donors. Study findings and constraints: Available immune exposure information was restricted to CMV serostatus only. Roughly uniform depth of sequencing across donors was assumed in presence/absence analyses.

Germline V CDR1 and CDR2: LNHDA, SQIVND (reference sequence). V was cut by 3 bases and J by 4 bases, with 13 bases left in between. The CDR3 runs to 15 residues. PCR primers comprised 60 Vbeta and 13 Jbeta primers. TCRdb's table, derived via immunoSEQ multiplex PCR, lists solely in-frame clones and lacks some. The sample has approximately 45,000 clones, and its top ten clones hold 2.1%. The sequenced sample was PBMCs. The chain employs TRBV19 and TRBJ1-5, with TRBD1 as a possible D gene (5 bases). This receptor was obtained from a woman in her 40s in good health and CMV-seronegative. The CDR3: CASSIRAGQNQPQHF. CDR3 sequence (DNA): TGTGCCAGTAGTATTAGGGCAGGGCAGAATCAGCCCCAGCATTTT. Variable domain in full (rest from reference TRBV19 and TRBJ1-5): DGGITQSPKYLFRKEGQNVTLSCEQNLNHDAMYWYRQDPGQGLRLIYYSQIVNDFQKGDIAEGYSVSREKKESFPLTVTSAQKNPTAFYLCASSIRAGQNQPQHFGDGTRLSIL.